This T cell receptor (beta chain) emerged from a study of cytomegalovirus exposure and HLA in healthy donors. Study overall: The same platform used for the 650 to 850 first-cohort repertoires was also used for the approximately 120 validation repertoires, as a later analysis reported. Study outcomes and limitations: Some TCR beta chains (roughly 150 of them) were listed as cytomegalovirus-associated. Some public TCRs appeared in many individuals, while most sequences were rare.

TCRdb's table, derived via immunoSEQ multiplex PCR, lists solely in-frame clones and lacks some. Here the sample spans about 200,000 clones, around 83% being singletons. A note on this clone: Its antigen is currently unknown.

This clonotype originated in a woman under 40 in good health and CMV-seropositive. The sequenced sample was PBMCs.

The CDR3 coding sequence is TGTGCCAGCAGTTATAATTACGAGCAGTACTTC. Translation gives CASSYNYEQYF. The rearrangement links TRBV28 to TRBJ2-7; D is unclear. Germline-derived CDR1 and CDR2 are MDHEN and SYDVKM. Between the trimmed V and J ends, which lost 4 bases and 4 bases, there was a span of 5 bases. The CDR3 totals 11 residues.